The T cell receptor beta chain under discussion was sequenced for a study of OX40 agonist ivuxolimab in advanced cancers. Looking at the study overall: The drug used for patients, ivuxolimab, was an agonistic anti-OX40 (CD134) antibody. The diagnoses of dose-escalation patients were hepatocellular carcinoma, melanoma, renal cell or head and neck cancer. Subjects had a mean age of around 63 years, with a range of roughly 20 to 79; approximately 83% were male. Study-wide points: Blood T cells, both CD4+ and CD8+, expanded clonally by week 6 at 0.1 to 3.0 mg/kg.

Notes on this clone: Its target is unknown.

V trimming: 3 bases; J trimming: 0 bases; junction bases outside the gene matches: 9. Per germline, CDR1 SGDLS and CDR2 YYNGEE. The CDR3 totals 18 residues. The data were produced by immunoSEQ multiplex PCR, yet TCRdb's version contains in-frame clones alone and is incomplete. The table shows 65,000 to 85,000 clones, with around nine tenths occurring only once. This receptor was taken from an adult with an advanced solid tumor such as melanoma, head and neck, liver or kidney cancer. This chain joins TRBV9 and TRBJ2-6, with 7 bases that match TRBD1. Sequencing used CD4+ or CD8+ T cells sorted from blood, obtained in a trial of the OX40 agonist ivuxolimab. As DNA, the CDR3 is TGTGCCAGCAGCGAGGGGACAGAAGTAGCCTCTGGGGCCAACGTCCTGACTTTC. Encoded protein: CASSEGTEVASGANVLTF.